One and the same sample provided the 30 T cell receptor beta chains below, sequenced in a study of T cells in Graves' hyperthyroidism and ophthalmopathy. RNA transcripts served as the template for amplifying TCR beta CDR3 regions. The study used the HTBI primer set for a first-round RT-PCR of the TCR CDR3. Each CDR3 protein is one row after TCRdb ran MiXCR on the multiplex PCR reads. There are some 560,000 distinct CDR3 sequences in the sample; 15% to 17% occur only once, and 6.5% to 8% lies in the top ten. The sequenced material came from blood. Every receptor here comes from a woman aged 30 to 39 with Graves' hyperthyroidism.

In the case of this clonotype: A read error may account for a junction end that differs from germline. Here the CDR3 reads CASSTPRTGSDEQHF. The CDR3, as DNA: TGTGCCAGCAGCACCCCTAGGACAGGGTCTGACGAGCAGCACTTC. V and J are TRBV7-9 and TRBJ2-7; 8 nucleotides match TRBD1. Germline CDR1 SEHNR, CDR2 FQNEAQ (reference sequence). CDR3 length: 15 residues. Variable domain in full (rest from reference TRBV7-9 and TRBJ2-7): DTGVSQNPRHKITKRGQNVTFRCDPISEHNRLYWYRQTLGQGPEFLTYFQNEAQLEKSRLLSDRFSAERPKGSFSTLEIQRTEQGDSAMYLCASSTPRTGSDEQHFGPGTRLTVT.

This chain connects TRBV6-1 to TRBJ2-1; D not resolved. The CDR3 has 12 amino acids. Trimming removed 3 bases at V and 8 bases at J, with 8 bases between. Germline CDR1 and CDR2: MNHNS and SASEGT. The chain's CDR3 is CASSDMSDEQFF. The CDR3 nucleotides are TGTGCCAGCAGTGATATGAGTGATGAGCAGTTCTTC.

In regard to this clonotype: A much larger clone is a single base away; this may be a read error. The rearrangement joins TRBV11-2 to TRBJ1-2; D possibly corresponds to TRBD1 (6 bases). In germline, CDR1 is SGHAT, CDR2 FQNNGV. The CDR3 length is 16 residues. Trimming cost V 5 bases and J 3 bases, with 19 bases left between them. CDR3 DNA sequence: TGTGCCAGCAGCGAAGGCAGGGGTATGAGTTACTATGGCTACACCTTC. Its protein is CASSEGRGMSYYGYTF.

This clonotype was counted at least ten times. V and J are TRBV20-1 and TRBJ2-7; tentative D call: TRBD1 (5 bases). Germline V gene data show CDR1 as DFQATT and CDR2 as SNEGSKA (reference sequence). Deletions cut 0 bases from V and 6 bases from J, with 12 bases between. The length of the CDR3 is 13 residues. The CDR3 region has the DNA TGCAGTGCTAGAGATGGGGCTACTCTCGAGCAGTACTTC. Encoded protein: CSARDGATLEQYF.

The genes are TRBV9 and TRBJ2-2; 9 bases are shared with TRBD2. Germline assignment: CDR1 SGDLS and CDR2 YYNGEE. The CDR3 is made up of 19 amino acids. The V and J ends lost 4 bases and 0 bases, in that order; junction bases with no gene match: 13. Here the CDR3 DNA reads TGTGCCAGCAGCCCCCTCGGGCGGGAGGGGAACGCGAACACCGGGGAGCTGTTTTTT. It is translated as CASSPLGREGNANTGELFF. Supplemented by reference TRBV9 and TRBJ2-2, the full variable domain reads DSGVTQTPKHLITATGQRVTLRCSPRSGDLSVYWYQQSLDQGLQFLIQYYNGEERAKGNILERFSAQQFPDLHSELNLSSLELGDSALYFCASSPLGREGNANTGELFFGEGSRLTVL.

A few counts support this clonotype. The V gene is TRBV10-3, the J gene TRBJ2-7; 8 bases agree with TRBD1. The length of the CDR3 is 14 residues. Per the germline V gene, CDR1 is ENHRY and CDR2 is SYGVKD. After removal of 5 bases from V and 2 bases from J, the junction contained 5 bases not matched to a gene. CDR3 sequence reads: CAISQGTGPYEQYF. The CDR3 nucleotides read TGTGCCATCAGTCAAGGGACAGGCCCCTACGAGCAGTACTTC.

This clonotype was recorded at least ten times. V is TRBV11-2 and J is TRBJ2-7, with D perhaps matching TRBD1 or TRBD2 (5 bases each). With 5 bases removed from V and 2 bases from J, the gap between germline ends came to 19 bases. The length of the CDR3 is 16 residues. CDR1 and CDR2 (germline): SGHAT, FQNNGV. The CDR3: CASSPRRDGTAYEQYF. CDR3 bases: TGTGCCAGCAGCCCCCGCCGGGACGGGACCGCCTACGAGCAGTACTTC.

V usage is TRBV6-2 or TRBV6-3 and J usage is TRBJ2-5; 10 nucleotides align to TRBD2. Germline V gene data show CDR1 as MNHEY and CDR2 as SVGEGT. V was pared by 2 bases and J by 0 bases, with 6 bases of the junction left unmatched. The CDR3 consists of 17 residues. CDR3 DNA: TGTGCCAGCAGTTACCCTCGGACTAGCGGTTACCAAGAGACCCAGTACTTC. This gives the protein CASSYPRTSGYQETQYF.

This clonotype appeared many times. The chain recombines TRBV12-3 or TRBV12-4 with TRBJ2-7, with D hard to call. The CDR3 covers 12 residues. Trimming took off 3 bases at V and 6 bases at J, with 9 bases between the two ends. CDR3 region: CASSFSSPEQYF. The DNA of the CDR3 is TGTGCCAGCAGTTTTTCGAGTCCCGAGCAGTACTTC.

The chain links TRBV12-3 or TRBV12-4 to TRBJ1-5, with 9 positions matching TRBD1. V lost 5 bases to trimming and J lost 3 bases; unmatched junction nucleotides: 5. This CDR3 is 15 amino acids long. CDR3 region: CASSHRDRANQPQHF. CDR3 DNA sequence: TGTGCCAGCAGTCACCGGGACAGGGCCAATCAGCCCCAGCATTTT.

This clonotype was counted a few times. The chain is built from TRBV10-2 and TRBJ2-1; D unclear. Per the germline V gene, CDR1 is WSHSY and CDR2 is SAAADI. Deletions cut 7 bases from V and 10 bases from J, with 8 bases between. CDR3 length equals 10 residues. CDR3 protein: CASNFGEQFF. CDR3 coding DNA: TGCGCCAGCAATTTCGGGGAGCAGTTCTTC.

The chain employs TRBV4-1 and TRBJ1-3, with unresolved D. The CDR3 contains 16 residues. The V end was cut by 0 bases, the J end by 0 bases, with 9 bases between. Germline CDR1 is MGHRA and CDR2 is YSYEKL. DNA of the CDR3: TGCGCCAGCAGCCAAGATCGGCTGTACTCTGGAAACACCATATATTTT. The encoded protein is CASSQDRLYSGNTIYF.

This clonotype was detected only a few times. The chain employs TRBV6-1 and TRBJ2-7, with 7 positions matching TRBD2. The germline V gene has CDR1 MNHNS and CDR2 SASEGT. The length of the CDR3 is 19 residues. V lost 5 bases and J lost 2; bases outside the gene matches: 21. The CDR3 loop is CASSPIRRELGTKAYEQYF. DNA of the CDR3: TGTGCCAGCAGTCCCATCCGCAGGGAGTTGGGGACTAAAGCCTACGAGCAGTACTTC.

The table lists this clonotype with many counts. The chain couples TRBV15 to TRBJ1-1, with unresolved D. This CDR3 is built from 15 residues. From germline, CDR1 is LNHNV and CDR2 YYDKDF (reference sequence). V was pared by 3 bases and J by 9 bases, with 20 bases between. In DNA, the CDR3 is TGTGCCACCAGCAGTAACTACGGTGGGTTGGGGAAAGCTTTCTTT. Translating gives CATSSNYGGLGKAFF.

This clonotype occurred many times. The chain uses TRBV18 and TRBJ1-3; TRBD1 aligns across 9 bases. This CDR3 is 15 amino acids long. In germline, CDR1 is KGHSH, CDR2 LQKENI. Germline trimming cut 4 bases from V and 2 bases from J; bases unmatched to any gene: 3. CDR3 DNA sequence: TGTGCCAGCTCACGACAGGGGGATACTGGAAACACCATATATTTT. Amino acid sequence: CASSRQGDTGNTIYF.

The rearrangement links TRBV7-9 to TRBJ1-5, with TRBD1 matching over 11 bases. Germline assignment: CDR1 SEHNR and CDR2 FQNEAQ (reference sequence). This CDR3 is built from 16 residues. V was clipped by 1 base and J by 7 bases; unmatched bases: 6. DNA of the CDR3: TGTGCCAGCAGCTTAGGGACAGGGGGCACAGGGCAGCCCCAGCATTTT. Translated, it gives CASSLGTGGTGQPQHF.

About this clonotype: This may be a read error: a much more frequent sequence differs by one nucleotide. The J gene is TRBJ1-1, the V gene TRBV20-1; a weak D match, TRBD1 (6 bases). Germline V CDR1 and CDR2: DFQATT, SNEGSKA (reference sequence). Trimming left V 3 bases short and J 4 bases short, with 15 bases between. CDR3 length equals 14 residues. The CDR3 loop reads CSARGDTVGTEAFF. The CDR3 DNA is TGCAGTGCTAGGGGGGACACCGTGGGCACTGAAGCTTTCTTT.

This clonotype was detected a few times. The chain combines TRBV9 with TRBJ2-1, with 10 nucleotides matching TRBD2. Germline V lookup: CDR1 SGDLS, CDR2 YYNGEE. V was pared by 4 bases and J by 5 bases, with 12 bases of the junction left unmatched. CDR3 length: 17 residues. The CDR3 sequence is CASSPYQAGGIDNEQFF. CDR3 DNA sequence: TGTGCCAGCAGCCCTTATCAAGCGGGAGGGATCGACAATGAGCAGTTCTTC.

The chain has TRBV28 and TRBJ2-7; TRBD1 agrees at 8 bases. The CDR3 runs 14 residues. Per germline, CDR1 MDHEN and CDR2 SYDVKM. V lost 5 bases and J lost 2; bases outside the gene matches: 5. CDR3 nucleotides: TGTGCCAGCAGTCCAGGGGGCGCCCCCTACGAGCAGTACTTC. Residues: CASSPGGAPYEQYF.

J is TRBJ2-5 and V is TRBV4-2; 7 bases are a match to TRBD2. CDR3 length: 16 residues. Trimming took 0 bases from V and 5 from J; bases not matched to a gene: 9. CDR1 is LGHNA and CDR2 is YNFKEQ in the germline V gene. The CDR3 sequence: CASSQDPAGSGETQYF. CDR3 nucleotides: TGTGCCAGCAGCCAAGATCCAGCGGGAAGTGGGGAGACCCAGTACTTC.

V and J are TRBV27 and TRBJ2-7; tentative D call: TRBD2 (6 bases). CDR1 is MNHEY and CDR2 is SMNVEV in the germline V gene (reference sequence). CDR3 length: 12 amino acids. Trimming took off 0 bases at V and 9 bases at J, with 9 bases between the two ends. The CDR3 coding sequence is TGTGCCAGCAGTTTATCGAGGAGGGGGCAGTACTTC. It specifies CASSLSRRGQYF.

This sequence joins TRBV3-1 and TRBJ2-3, with no clear D. CDR1 and CDR2 from the germline V gene are LGHDT and YNNKEL (reference sequence). Trimming stripped 4 bases from V and 0 bases from J, with 8 bases between. This CDR3 contains 14 residues. CDR3 amino acids: CASSPVGSTDTQYF. The CDR3 bases are TGTGCCAGCAGCCCCGTCGGCAGCACAGATACGCAGTATTTT.

This chain connects TRBV19 to TRBJ2-1, with 8 positions matching TRBD2. The CDR3 extends over 15 amino acids. Germline V CDR1 and CDR2: LNHDA, SQIVND (reference sequence). After removal of 3 bases from V and 1 base from J, the junction contained 2 bases not matched to a gene. The CDR3 DNA sequence: TGTGCCAGTAGTATTGCTAGCGGGTCCTACAATGAGCAGTTCTTC. Protein sequence: CASSIASGSYNEQFF.

This clonotype was counted at least ten times. The chain has TRBV20-1 and TRBJ2-7, with TRBD1 identical over 7 bases. The V gene's germline CDR1 is DFQATT and CDR2 SNEGSKA (reference sequence). The CDR3 spans 13 residues. The ends lost 6 bases at V and 6 bases at J; junction bases unmatched: 11. Here the CDR3 reads CSALAQGVPEQYF. The CDR3 nucleotides read TGCAGTGCGCTGGCCCAGGGGGTCCCCGAGCAGTACTTC.

This clonotype was counted between two and nine times. The chain carries TRBV6-1 and TRBJ1-1, with no clear D. CDR3 length: 15 residues. Germline-derived CDR1 and CDR2 are MNHNS and SASEGT. V lost 11 bases to trimming and J lost 0 bases, with 19 bases between them. The CDR3 nucleotides are TGTGCCGCCGGCGGCTTCCGGGCCCTGAACACTGAAGCTTTCTTT. This gives the protein CAAGGFRALNTEAFF.

This clonotype occurred many times. The V and J genes are TRBV28 and TRBJ1-1; possibly TRBD1 for D (5 bases). CDR3 size: 14 residues. The germline V and J ends were trimmed by 1 base and 5 bases, with 11 bases remaining between them. The germline CDR1 and CDR2 sequences are MDHEN and SYDVKM. For the CDR3, the DNA is TGTGCCAGCAGTTTATTTGCAGGGACGACTGAAGCTTTCTTT. As protein: CASSLFAGTTEAFF.

This clonotype was picked up many times. The chain links TRBV3-1 to TRBJ2-7; the D gene is possibly TRBD2 (5 bases). Per the germline V gene, CDR1 is LGHDT and CDR2 is YNNKEL (reference sequence). The V and J ends lost 0 bases and 3 bases respectively, with 9 bases between them. The CDR3 extends over 14 amino acids. The CDR3 loop reads CASSQDPGYYEQYF. In DNA, the CDR3 is TGTGCCAGCAGCCAAGACCCGGGGTACTACGAGCAGTACTTC.

This chain connects TRBV20-1 to TRBJ2-5; D unresolved. Trimming cost V 0 bases and J 5 bases, with 10 bases left between them. Germline CDR1 DFQATT, CDR2 SNEGSKA (reference sequence). This CDR3 contains 13 residues. Written as DNA, the CDR3 is TGCAGTGCTAGAGATCCAGAGTCCGAGACCCAGTACTTC. As protein: CSARDPESETQYF.

The J gene is TRBJ2-4, the V gene TRBV27, with D tentatively TRBD1 (6 bases). V was clipped by 4 bases and J by 1 base, with 11 bases between them. The length of the CDR3 is 15 residues. Germline V gene data show CDR1 as MNHEY and CDR2 as SMNVEV (reference sequence). For the CDR3, the DNA is TGTGCCAGCAGTTCGACAGGATCGGCCAAAAACATTCAGTACTTC. It specifies CASSSTGSAKNIQYF.

This clonotype was seen at least ten times. This chain connects TRBV7-3 to TRBJ2-1; 9 bases match TRBD2. Germline V CDR1 and CDR2: SGHTA, FQGTGA. Trimming removed 2 bases from V and 1 base from J; junction bases left unmatched: 12. The length of the CDR3 is 19 residues. CDR3: CASSLYAGGPPKSYNEQFF. The CDR3 DNA sequence: TGTGCCAGCAGCTTATATGCGGGAGGGCCCCCAAAATCCTACAATGAGCAGTTCTTC.